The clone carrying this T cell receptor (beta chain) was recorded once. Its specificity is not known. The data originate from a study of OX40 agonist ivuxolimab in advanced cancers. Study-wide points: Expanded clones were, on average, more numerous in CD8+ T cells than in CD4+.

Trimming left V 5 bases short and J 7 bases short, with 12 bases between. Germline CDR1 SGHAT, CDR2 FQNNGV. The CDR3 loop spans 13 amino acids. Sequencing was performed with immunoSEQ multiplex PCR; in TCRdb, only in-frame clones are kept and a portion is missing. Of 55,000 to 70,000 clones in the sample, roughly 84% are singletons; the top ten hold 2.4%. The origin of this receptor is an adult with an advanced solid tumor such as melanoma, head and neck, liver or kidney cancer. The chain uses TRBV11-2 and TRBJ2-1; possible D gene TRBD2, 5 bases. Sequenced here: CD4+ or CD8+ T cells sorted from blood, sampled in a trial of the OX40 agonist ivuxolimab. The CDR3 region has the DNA TGTGCCAGCAGCCCATCCCTAGCAAATGAGCAGTTCTTC. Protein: CASSPSLANEQFF.